The present T cell receptor (beta chain) was sequenced within a study of T cells after yellow fever vaccination. Study-wide results and limits: Primary-vaccination clones mostly resurfaced post-booster (96% CD4, roughly 90% CD8). The CD4 compartment and the CD8 compartment contained a small share of clonotypes in common.

Germline values: CDR1 LGHNA, CDR2 YNFKEQ. V shed 0 bases and J shed 7 bases, with 16 bases lying between them. The CDR3 totals 16 residues. As regards this clonotype: Antigen specificity is unknown.

TCRdb passed the 5' RACE reads through MiXCR, listing each CDR3 protein once. The sample includes 340,000 or so distinct CDR3 sequences, under 15% of them seen just once. This TCR derives from a man between 18 and 35 years old who received the YFV17D yellow fever vaccine. The rearrangement joins TRBV4-2 to TRBJ2-1; a possible D gene is TRBD2 (6 bases). Sequences were derived from CD4+ T cells sorted from PBMCs, sampled 15 days after the yellow fever booster vaccination. CDR3 amino acids: CASSQDPRRGWNEQFF. The CDR3 DNA reads TGTGCCAGCAGCCAAGATCCTCGGAGGGGCTGGAATGAGCAGTTCTTC.